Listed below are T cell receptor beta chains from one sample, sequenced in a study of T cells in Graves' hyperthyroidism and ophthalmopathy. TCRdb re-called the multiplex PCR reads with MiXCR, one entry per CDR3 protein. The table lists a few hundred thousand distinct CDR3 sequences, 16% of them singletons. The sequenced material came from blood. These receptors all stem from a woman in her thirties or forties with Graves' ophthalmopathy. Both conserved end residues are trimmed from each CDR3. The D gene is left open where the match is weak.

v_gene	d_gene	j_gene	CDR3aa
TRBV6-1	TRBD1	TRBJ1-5	ASSRTGGFQPQH
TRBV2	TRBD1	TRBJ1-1	ASIRDSTGVTVNTEAF
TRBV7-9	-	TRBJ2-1	ASSGWTQNSYNEQF
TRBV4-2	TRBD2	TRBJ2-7	ASSQPLRGTKSYEQY
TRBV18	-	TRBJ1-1	ASSPLESTEAF
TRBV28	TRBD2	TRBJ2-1	ASDSGRYNEQF
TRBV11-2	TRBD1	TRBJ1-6	ASSFWTGGSPLH
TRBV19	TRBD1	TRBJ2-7	ASRTTPDRSRKEQY
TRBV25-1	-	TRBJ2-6	ASSPSGHTVPHSGANVLT
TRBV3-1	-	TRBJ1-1	ASSQVGWGSEAF
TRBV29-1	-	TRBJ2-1	SGILDITYNEQF
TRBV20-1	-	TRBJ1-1	SASTGALGLNTEAF
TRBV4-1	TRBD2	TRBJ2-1	ASSQSVAGVIYNEQF
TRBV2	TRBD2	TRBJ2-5	ASSALREGQY
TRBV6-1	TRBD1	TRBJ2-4	ASTSTGENIQY
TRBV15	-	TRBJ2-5	ATSRVGISSKRETQY
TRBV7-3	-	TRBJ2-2	ASSLNMNTGELF
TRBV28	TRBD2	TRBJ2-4	ASSLRGSGGNIQY
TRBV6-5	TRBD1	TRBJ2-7	ASSYEGTGGYEQY
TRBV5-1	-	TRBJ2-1	ASKTRPGANPEQF
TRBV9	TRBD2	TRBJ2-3	ASSVDYGGGNTQY
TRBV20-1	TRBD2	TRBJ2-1	SASPAGGSSYNEQF
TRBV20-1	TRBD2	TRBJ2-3	SAPGAGGVTDTQY
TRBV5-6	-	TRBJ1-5	ASSLGGTHNQPQH
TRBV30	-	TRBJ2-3	AWSFTKDTQY
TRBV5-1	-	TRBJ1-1	ASSLVGRSQAF
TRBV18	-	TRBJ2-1	ASSPEEVYNEQF
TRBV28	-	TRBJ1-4	ASSKRLVLWEKLF
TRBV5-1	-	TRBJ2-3	ASRKGREADTQY